Below are 30 T cell receptor beta chains sequenced from a single sample in a study of beta chain features in type 1 diabetes (dated by TCRdb to the late 2010s). Library preparation employed the immunoSEQ multiplex PCR assay. All of the isolated RNA was reverse transcribed with the High Capacity cDNA Reverse Transcription Kit, so expressed TCRB transcripts were sequenced. TCRdb provides this immuneACCESS table in a form limited to in-frame rearrangements. Some clones are lacking; in checked studies, under half of them reflect an unresolved V gene, and why the rest are absent is not known. This sample lists fewer than 500,000 clones; around 14% were detected once. The ten top clones hold approximately 0.038% of the sample. Sequencing input: naive CD4+ T cells from blood. Per the publication, the cell subset or site label means: true naive CD4+ T cells. The receptors were gathered from a man between 25 and 39 years old in good health.

In its sample, this clone was seen a few times. The V and J genes are TRBV4-2 and TRBJ1-4, with D maybe TRBD1 (5 bases). From germline, CDR1 is LGHNA and CDR2 YNFKEQ. CDR3 length: 15 amino acids. Trimming took 4 bases from V and 5 from J, leaving 14 bases between them. In DNA, the CDR3 is TGTGCCAGCAGCCGAGCGGGACGGGAGAATGAAAAACTGTTTTTT. Translated: CASSRAGRENEKLFF.

The genes are TRBV4-2 and TRBJ2-5, with TRBD2 identical over 14 bases. Trimming at V came to 1 base and at J to 1 base, leaving 5 bases not matched to a gene. The CDR3 loop spans 18 amino acids. Germline V gene lookup returns CDR1 LGHNA and CDR2 YNFKEQ. This chain's CDR3 is CASSQAGTSGSIQETQYF. CDR3 DNA sequence: TGTGCCAGCAGCCAAGCCGGGACTAGCGGGAGTATCCAAGAGACCCAGTACTTC.

This chain links TRBV28 with TRBJ2-7, with a possible D match to TRBD2 (5 bases). V was trimmed by 3 bases and J by 4 bases, leaving 7 bases between them. Germline assignment: CDR1 MDHEN and CDR2 SYDVKM. CDR3 length: 12 amino acids. CDR3 residues: CASSFGVYEQYF. CDR3 coding DNA: TGTGCCAGCAGTTTCGGGGTTTACGAGCAGTACTTC.

J is TRBJ2-6 and V is TRBV4-3; 7 nucleotides agree with TRBD1. The V segment lost 8 bases and the J segment 0 bases; nucleotides outside the gene matches: 10. The CDR3 is 17 amino acids. Germline V CDR1 and CDR2: LGHNA, YSLEER. CDR3 DNA sequence: TGCGCCAGCCCCCGACAGGGCATGTTCTCTGGGGCCAACGTCCTGACTTTC. Translating gives CASPRQGMFSGANVLTF.

The rearrangement links TRBV4-2 to TRBJ2-1; no clear D gene. This CDR3 spans 17 amino acids. The germline gives CDR1 LGHNA, CDR2 YNFKEQ. V shed 0 bases and J shed 2 bases, with 14 bases lying between them. CDR3: CASSQDRTPGPYNEQFF. For the CDR3, the DNA is TGTGCCAGCAGCCAAGACAGGACGCCCGGGCCCTACAATGAGCAGTTCTTC.

This clone was counted only a few times. The V gene is TRBV5-1, the J gene TRBJ2-3, with a weak D call TRBD2 (6 bases). The germline V and J ends were trimmed by 0 bases and 2 bases, with 10 bases remaining between them. The CDR3 loop spans 15 amino acids. CDR1 is SGHRS and CDR2 is YFSETQ in the germline V gene. CDR3: CASSLDGRITDTQYF. The CDR3 nucleotides are TGCGCCAGCAGCTTGGATGGGAGGATCACAGATACGCAGTATTTT.

This clone was counted a few times. This chain joins TRBV7-9 and TRBJ2-6; a weak D match, TRBD2 (6 bases). This CDR3 is built from 16 residues. Germline CDR1 is SEHNR and CDR2 is FQNEAQ (reference sequence). The V end lost 3 bases, the J end lost 1 base, and 10 bases lay between the germline ends. CDR3 sequence reads: CASSLGGGSGANVLTF. The CDR3 DNA follows: TGTGCCAGCAGCTTGGGAGGAGGATCTGGGGCCAACGTCCTGACTTTC.

J is TRBJ1-5 and V is TRBV14, with D unresolved. The CDR3 has 13 amino acids. Germline V CDR1 and CDR2: SGHDN, FVKESK. The V end was cut by 0 bases, the J end by 5 bases, with 5 bases between. This CDR3 is CASSQDLHQPQHF. CDR3 coding DNA: TGTGCCAGCAGCCAAGATCTGCATCAGCCCCAGCATTTT.

This clone showed up just a few times. The rearrangement links TRBV27 to TRBJ2-7; D call uncertain. The CDR3 extends over 11 amino acids. CDR1 MNHEY and CDR2 SMNVEV come from the germline V gene (reference sequence). V was shortened by 5 bases and J by 5 bases, with 7 bases between the two germline ends. The CDR3 sequence is CASSIRNEQYV. Written as DNA, the CDR3 is TGTGCCAGCAGTATCCGGAACGAGCAGTACGTC.

This clone was observed a few times. The chain combines TRBV28 with TRBJ2-3; 7 bases fit TRBD1. V lost 5 bases and J lost 5; bases outside the gene matches: 7. Germline CDR1 MDHEN, CDR2 SYDVKM. The CDR3 is 14 amino acids. CDR3 DNA sequence: TGTGCCAGCAGTCTAGGGACAGTACTAGATACGCAGTATTTT. It specifies CASSLGTVLDTQYF.

This clone was counted only a few times. The chain carries TRBV7-2 and TRBJ1-1; 7 bases fit TRBD1. There are 14 residues in the CDR3. V lost 4 bases, J lost 3 bases, and 5 bases stayed unmatched. Looked up from germline, CDR1 is SGHTA and CDR2 is FQGNSA. This CDR3 reads CASSSTGVDTEAFF. The CDR3 DNA reads as TGTGCCAGCAGCTCCACAGGGGTTGACACTGAAGCTTTCTTT. Drawing the rest from reference TRBV7-2 and TRBJ1-1, the complete variable domain is GAGVSQSPSNKVTEKGKDVELRCDPISGHTALYWYRQSLGQGLEFLIYFQGNSAPDKSGLPSDRFSAERTGGSVSTLTIQRTQQEDSAVYLCASSSTGVDTEAFFGQGTRLTVV.

The V call is TRBV7-9, the J call TRBJ1-5; perhaps TRBD1 as D (5 bases). Trimming stripped 5 bases from V and 2 bases from J, with 13 bases between. The CDR3 covers 15 residues. From germline, CDR1 is SEHNR and CDR2 FQNEAQ (reference sequence). CDR3 nucleotide sequence: TGTGCCAGCAGCCGCGGGGACGGGGGCAATCAGCCCCAGCATTTT. Translated, it gives CASSRGDGGNQPQHF.

This rearrangement joins TRBV14 to TRBJ2-3; 7 bases are a match to TRBD2. The germline V gene encodes CDR1 SGHDN and CDR2 FVKESK. The CDR3 covers 16 residues. The ends lost 4 bases at V and 2 bases at J; junction bases unmatched: 9. CDR3 DNA: TGTGCCAGCAGCCGGGAGCGGGGAGCTCCCACAGATACGCAGTATTTT. Encoded protein: CASSRERGAPTDTQYF.

The chain employs TRBV19 and TRBJ1-3; D is unclear. V was trimmed by 8 bases and J by 0 bases, leaving 8 bases between them. In germline, CDR1 is LNHDA, CDR2 SQIVND (reference sequence). CDR3 length equals 13 residues. The DNA of the CDR3 is TGTGCCAGTCGACGAGGCTCTGGAAACACCATATATTTT. This codes for CASRRGSGNTIYF. Full variable domain (remainder filled in from reference TRBV19 and TRBJ1-3): DGGITQSPKYLFRKEGQNVTLSCEQNLNHDAMYWYRQDPGQGLRLIYYSQIVNDFQKGDIAEGYSVSREKKESFPLTVTSAQKNPTAFYLCASRRGSGNTIYFGEGSWLTVV.

The J gene is TRBJ1-1, the V gene TRBV6-5, with D hard to call. The germline gives CDR1 MNHEY, CDR2 SVGAGI. The CDR3 loop spans 13 amino acids. Trimming removed 6 bases at V and 8 bases at J, with 16 bases between. The DNA for the CDR3 is TGTGCCAGCAGGATTTACCGTCAGGCGGAAGCTTTCTTT. It specifies CASRIYRQAEAFF.

This clone has just a few counts. V usage is TRBV28 and J usage is TRBJ1-2; weak D call: TRBD1 (5 bases). Per the germline V gene, CDR1 is MDHEN and CDR2 is SYDVKM. This CDR3 is 14 amino acids long. V was cut by 7 bases and J by 1 base, with 13 bases left in between. The CDR3: CASTLGGNNYGYTF. The CDR3 coding sequence is TGTGCCAGCACCCTCGGGGGGAATAACTATGGCTACACCTTC.

This chain connects TRBV9 to TRBJ2-1, with 8 bases aligning to TRBD2. The V gene end was trimmed by 1 base and the J gene end by 4 bases; junction bases not matched to a gene: 4. From germline, CDR1 is SGDLS and CDR2 YYNGEE. The CDR3 totals 15 residues. The CDR3 DNA follows: TGTGCCAGCAGCGTAAGGCCGGGAGGGTACAATGAGCAGTTCTTC. It yields the protein CASSVRPGGYNEQFF.

J is TRBJ1-3 and V is TRBV30; D not certain. The CDR3 extends over 13 amino acids. V gave up 0 bases and J gave up 3 bases, with 6 bases separating them. Germline V gene data show CDR1 as GTSNPN and CDR2 as SVGIG (reference sequence). CDR3 amino acids: CAWSVQDGNTIYF. The CDR3 DNA reads TGTGCCTGGAGTGTACAAGATGGAAACACCATATATTTT.

This clone came up a few times. The chain employs TRBV19 and TRBJ2-3, with TRBD2 identical over 12 bases. This CDR3 comprises 15 residues. Germline CDR1 and CDR2: LNHDA and SQIVND (reference sequence). V trimming: 6 bases; J trimming: 4 bases; junction bases outside the gene matches: 5. The CDR3, as DNA: TGTGCCAGTAGGGCCACTAGCGGGAGGCCAGATACGCAGTATTTT. Translated, it gives CASRATSGRPDTQYF.

This clone was seen more than once but under ten times. The V and J genes are TRBV6-1 and TRBJ1-2; D is undetermined. CDR1 and CDR2 from the germline V gene are MNHNS and SASEGT. Trimming stripped 4 bases from V and 6 bases from J, with 12 bases between. This CDR3 contains 13 residues. The CDR3 reads CASSVRVRDGYTF. DNA of the CDR3: TGTGCCAGCAGTGTTCGGGTAAGAGATGGCTACACCTTC.

J is TRBJ2-1 and V is TRBV4-1, with D perhaps matching TRBD2 (6 bases). The CDR3 length is 15 residues. Trimming pared 2 bases from V and 3 bases from J, leaving 11 bases between. Germline V gene sequence: CDR1 MGHRA, CDR2 YSYEKL. CDR3 bases: TGCGCCAGCAGCCAAATGACTAGGCGCTACAATGAGCAGTTCTTC. This translates into CASSQMTRRYNEQFF.

The table lists this clone with a few counts. The rearrangement joins TRBV7-9 to TRBJ2-2; maybe TRBD1 (6 bases). Germline CDR1 and CDR2: SEHNR and FQNEAQ (reference sequence). The CDR3 loop spans 14 amino acids. V was pared by 4 bases and J by 4 bases, with 10 bases between. The CDR3 spells CASSSVTGTGELFF. DNA of the CDR3: TGTGCCAGCAGCTCCGTGACAGGCACCGGGGAGCTGTTTTTT. The whole variable domain, remainder taken from reference TRBV7-9 and TRBJ2-2, is DTGVSQNPRHKITKRGQNVTFRCDPISEHNRLYWYRQTLGQGPEFLTYFQNEAQLEKSRLLSDRFSAERPKGSFSTLEIQRTEQGDSAMYLCASSSVTGTGELFFGEGSRLTVL.

This clone was found a few times. The chain combines TRBV9 with TRBJ2-1; D is undetermined. CDR3 length: 17 amino acids. V was trimmed by 0 bases and J by 7 bases, leaving 20 bases between them. Germline lookup yields CDR1 SGDLS and CDR2 YYNGEE. CDR3: CASSVDTAPGPRNEQFF. The CDR3, as DNA: TGTGCCAGCAGCGTAGACACTGCACCAGGCCCTCGAAATGAGCAGTTCTTC.

The chain uses TRBV6-5 and TRBJ2-7; a weak D match, TRBD2 (6 bases). The CDR3 is 15 residues long. In germline, CDR1 is MNHEY, CDR2 SVGAGI. Trimming left V 7 bases short and J 6 bases short, with 22 bases between. The CDR3 bases are TGTGCCAGCATCCACTCGTGGAGGGGTGTCTCCGAGCAGTACGTC. Translating it yields CASIHSWRGVSEQYV.

The chain is built from TRBV19 and TRBJ2-5; the D is unclear. There are 12 residues in the CDR3. Trimming removed 6 bases at V and 7 bases at J, with 12 bases between. Germline loops: CDR1 LNHDA, CDR2 SQIVND (reference sequence). The CDR3 here is CASSHRIGTQYF. Written as DNA, the CDR3 is TGTGCCAGTAGCCACCGAATTGGGACCCAGTACTTC.

In its sample, this clone was seen a few times. This CDR3 is CASSSRPGLAGIYEQFF. The CDR3 nucleotides read TGTGCCAGCAGCTCCCGGCCTGGACTAGCGGGAATCTATGAGCAGTTCTTC. The chain employs TRBV11-2 and TRBJ2-1, with TRBD2 matching 12 bases. This CDR3 region has 17 residues. Germline V gene sequence: CDR1 SGHAT, CDR2 FQNNGV. V was pared by 4 bases and J by 8 bases, with 12 bases of the junction left unmatched.

In its sample, this clone was seen a few times. This sequence joins TRBV10-3 and TRBJ1-1, with D possibly TRBD1 on 5 matching bases. This CDR3 is built from 12 residues. Per germline, CDR1 ENHRY and CDR2 SYGVKD. The germline V and J ends were trimmed by 8 bases and 4 bases, with 11 bases remaining between them. The DNA for the CDR3 is TGTGCCATCGGACGGGACGTCACTGAAGCTTTCTTT. Encoded protein: CAIGRDVTEAFF.

This clone occurred many times. The V gene is TRBV29-1, the J gene TRBJ2-3; D perhaps matches TRBD1 (5 bases). Germline CDR1 reads SQVTM; CDR2 reads ANQGSEA. Trimming left V 4 bases short and J 2 bases short, with 10 bases between. The CDR3 consists of 13 residues. The CDR3 region is CSVVRQLTDTQYF. The DNA for the CDR3 is TGCAGCGTTGTTAGACAGCTCACAGATACGCAGTATTTT.

The chain recombines TRBV23-1 with TRBJ2-2, with unresolved D. TRBV23-1 has ORF status, its function being uncertain. This CDR3 region has 18 residues. V lost 0 bases and J 2 bases, leaving 16 bases between the germline ends. Written as DNA, the CDR3 is TGCGCCAGCAGTCAATCGAGGCCGCTACTACTAAACACCGGGGAGCTGTTTTTT. It yields the protein CASSQSRPLLLNTGELFF.

The V call is TRBV6-5, the J call TRBJ2-7, with D perhaps assigned TRBD1 or TRBD2 (5 bases each). This CDR3 region has 13 residues. Germline CDR1 MNHEY, CDR2 SVGAGI. The V end lost 6 bases, the J end lost 3 bases, and 12 bases lay between the germline ends. This chain's CDR3 is CASRLRELYEQYF. The CDR3 region has the DNA TGTGCCAGCAGGCTCAGGGAGCTCTACGAGCAGTACTTC.